The entry below describes one TCR beta chain. The antigen is undetermined. cDNA libraries for TCR beta contained unique molecular identifiers. Approximately 500,000 cDNA molecules were obtained from roughly 0.93 to 9.6 million T cells. TCRdb re-called the PCR reads with MiXCR, one entry per CDR3 protein. Among 740,000 or so distinct CDR3 sequences listed, about 57% were seen once. Germline CDR1 reads SGDLS; CDR2 reads YYNGEE. The CDR3 has 15 amino acids. V lost 4 bases, J lost 6 bases, and 17 bases lay in between. The sample belongs to a study of post-analysis software for immune sequencing data. Study-wide background: Patients had relapsing-remitting, secondary progressive or progressive-relapsing multiple sclerosis; some lacked subtype.

General study results and limits: Controls had lower frequencies than patients of 4 or 5 TRBV segments, which included TRBV5-6, TRBV5-1 and TRBV20-1. Controls significantly exceeded multiple sclerosis patients in normalized Chao1 diversity. Same-batch preparations were strongly co-clustered by F measure.

This TCR came from a girl under 18 with multiple sclerosis. Sequencing was done on a sample of blood. J is TRBJ2-1 and V is TRBV9; perhaps TRBD1 as D (6 bases). The chain's CDR3 is CASSPRGGNVNEQFF. CDR3 bases: TGTGCCAGCAGCCCGAGAGGGGGTAACGTCAATGAGCAGTTCTTC.